This T cell receptor (beta chain) comes out of a study of T cells in Graves' hyperthyroidism and ophthalmopathy. Germline-derived CDR1 and CDR2 are GTSNPN and SVGIG (reference sequence). Trimming left V 3 bases short and J 4 bases short, with 15 bases between. The CDR3 totals 14 residues. As to this clonotype: Its matching antigen is unknown.

Template material for amplifying TCR beta CDR3 regions consisted of RNA transcripts. Researchers ran a first-round RT-PCR on the TCR CDR3 using the HTBI primer set. Via MiXCR, TCRdb re-called the multiplex PCR reads, giving one row per CDR3 protein. The data hold around 690,000 distinct CDR3 sequences, with roughly 20% observed a single time. Whole-study results and caveats: Ophthalmopathy got predicted by the model a median around 6.6 months before its onset. Expanded thyroid clonotypes (above 0.001) were mostly also found in blood.

The specimen was blood. The receptor was derived from a man aged 25 to 40 with Graves' ophthalmopathy. V usage is TRBV30 and J usage is TRBJ1-2, with D possibly being TRBD1 (5 bases). The CDR3 is CAWRRSLGAYGYTF. In DNA form, the CDR3 reads TGTGCCTGGAGAAGGTCCCTCGGGGCCTATGGCTACACCTTC.